This T cell receptor (beta chain) was captured by sequencing in a study of blood T cell repertoires in COVID-19. About the study: Sites across the United States, Italy and Spain contributed samples from acute and convalescent COVID-19. Sources were T cells, B-cell-depleted T cells, or PBMCs; the material itself was cDNA or gDNA.

Looked up from germline, CDR1 is LNHDA and CDR2 is SQIVND (reference sequence). The CDR3 runs 13 residues. Trimming took 7 bases from V and 4 from J, leaving 8 bases between them. Under the authors' procedure: Estimated nucleated cell counts came from reference gene primer amplification. Clones were read by immunoSEQ multiplex PCR, and TCRdb kept only the in-frame ones, dropping some. V and J calls and clone size are copied from that table; D and trimming were computed from the DNA. The data show 170,000 or so clones, about 88% seen once. This TCR came from a woman aged 50 to 60 who had recovered from COVID-19. The gene calls are TRBV19 and TRBJ2-6; D might be TRBD1 (6 bases). Input material: PBMCs or T cells enriched from blood (not recorded which). This chain's CDR3 is CASTGAGANVLTF. The DNA of the CDR3 is TGTGCCAGTACAGGGGCCGGGGCCAACGTCCTGACTTTC.